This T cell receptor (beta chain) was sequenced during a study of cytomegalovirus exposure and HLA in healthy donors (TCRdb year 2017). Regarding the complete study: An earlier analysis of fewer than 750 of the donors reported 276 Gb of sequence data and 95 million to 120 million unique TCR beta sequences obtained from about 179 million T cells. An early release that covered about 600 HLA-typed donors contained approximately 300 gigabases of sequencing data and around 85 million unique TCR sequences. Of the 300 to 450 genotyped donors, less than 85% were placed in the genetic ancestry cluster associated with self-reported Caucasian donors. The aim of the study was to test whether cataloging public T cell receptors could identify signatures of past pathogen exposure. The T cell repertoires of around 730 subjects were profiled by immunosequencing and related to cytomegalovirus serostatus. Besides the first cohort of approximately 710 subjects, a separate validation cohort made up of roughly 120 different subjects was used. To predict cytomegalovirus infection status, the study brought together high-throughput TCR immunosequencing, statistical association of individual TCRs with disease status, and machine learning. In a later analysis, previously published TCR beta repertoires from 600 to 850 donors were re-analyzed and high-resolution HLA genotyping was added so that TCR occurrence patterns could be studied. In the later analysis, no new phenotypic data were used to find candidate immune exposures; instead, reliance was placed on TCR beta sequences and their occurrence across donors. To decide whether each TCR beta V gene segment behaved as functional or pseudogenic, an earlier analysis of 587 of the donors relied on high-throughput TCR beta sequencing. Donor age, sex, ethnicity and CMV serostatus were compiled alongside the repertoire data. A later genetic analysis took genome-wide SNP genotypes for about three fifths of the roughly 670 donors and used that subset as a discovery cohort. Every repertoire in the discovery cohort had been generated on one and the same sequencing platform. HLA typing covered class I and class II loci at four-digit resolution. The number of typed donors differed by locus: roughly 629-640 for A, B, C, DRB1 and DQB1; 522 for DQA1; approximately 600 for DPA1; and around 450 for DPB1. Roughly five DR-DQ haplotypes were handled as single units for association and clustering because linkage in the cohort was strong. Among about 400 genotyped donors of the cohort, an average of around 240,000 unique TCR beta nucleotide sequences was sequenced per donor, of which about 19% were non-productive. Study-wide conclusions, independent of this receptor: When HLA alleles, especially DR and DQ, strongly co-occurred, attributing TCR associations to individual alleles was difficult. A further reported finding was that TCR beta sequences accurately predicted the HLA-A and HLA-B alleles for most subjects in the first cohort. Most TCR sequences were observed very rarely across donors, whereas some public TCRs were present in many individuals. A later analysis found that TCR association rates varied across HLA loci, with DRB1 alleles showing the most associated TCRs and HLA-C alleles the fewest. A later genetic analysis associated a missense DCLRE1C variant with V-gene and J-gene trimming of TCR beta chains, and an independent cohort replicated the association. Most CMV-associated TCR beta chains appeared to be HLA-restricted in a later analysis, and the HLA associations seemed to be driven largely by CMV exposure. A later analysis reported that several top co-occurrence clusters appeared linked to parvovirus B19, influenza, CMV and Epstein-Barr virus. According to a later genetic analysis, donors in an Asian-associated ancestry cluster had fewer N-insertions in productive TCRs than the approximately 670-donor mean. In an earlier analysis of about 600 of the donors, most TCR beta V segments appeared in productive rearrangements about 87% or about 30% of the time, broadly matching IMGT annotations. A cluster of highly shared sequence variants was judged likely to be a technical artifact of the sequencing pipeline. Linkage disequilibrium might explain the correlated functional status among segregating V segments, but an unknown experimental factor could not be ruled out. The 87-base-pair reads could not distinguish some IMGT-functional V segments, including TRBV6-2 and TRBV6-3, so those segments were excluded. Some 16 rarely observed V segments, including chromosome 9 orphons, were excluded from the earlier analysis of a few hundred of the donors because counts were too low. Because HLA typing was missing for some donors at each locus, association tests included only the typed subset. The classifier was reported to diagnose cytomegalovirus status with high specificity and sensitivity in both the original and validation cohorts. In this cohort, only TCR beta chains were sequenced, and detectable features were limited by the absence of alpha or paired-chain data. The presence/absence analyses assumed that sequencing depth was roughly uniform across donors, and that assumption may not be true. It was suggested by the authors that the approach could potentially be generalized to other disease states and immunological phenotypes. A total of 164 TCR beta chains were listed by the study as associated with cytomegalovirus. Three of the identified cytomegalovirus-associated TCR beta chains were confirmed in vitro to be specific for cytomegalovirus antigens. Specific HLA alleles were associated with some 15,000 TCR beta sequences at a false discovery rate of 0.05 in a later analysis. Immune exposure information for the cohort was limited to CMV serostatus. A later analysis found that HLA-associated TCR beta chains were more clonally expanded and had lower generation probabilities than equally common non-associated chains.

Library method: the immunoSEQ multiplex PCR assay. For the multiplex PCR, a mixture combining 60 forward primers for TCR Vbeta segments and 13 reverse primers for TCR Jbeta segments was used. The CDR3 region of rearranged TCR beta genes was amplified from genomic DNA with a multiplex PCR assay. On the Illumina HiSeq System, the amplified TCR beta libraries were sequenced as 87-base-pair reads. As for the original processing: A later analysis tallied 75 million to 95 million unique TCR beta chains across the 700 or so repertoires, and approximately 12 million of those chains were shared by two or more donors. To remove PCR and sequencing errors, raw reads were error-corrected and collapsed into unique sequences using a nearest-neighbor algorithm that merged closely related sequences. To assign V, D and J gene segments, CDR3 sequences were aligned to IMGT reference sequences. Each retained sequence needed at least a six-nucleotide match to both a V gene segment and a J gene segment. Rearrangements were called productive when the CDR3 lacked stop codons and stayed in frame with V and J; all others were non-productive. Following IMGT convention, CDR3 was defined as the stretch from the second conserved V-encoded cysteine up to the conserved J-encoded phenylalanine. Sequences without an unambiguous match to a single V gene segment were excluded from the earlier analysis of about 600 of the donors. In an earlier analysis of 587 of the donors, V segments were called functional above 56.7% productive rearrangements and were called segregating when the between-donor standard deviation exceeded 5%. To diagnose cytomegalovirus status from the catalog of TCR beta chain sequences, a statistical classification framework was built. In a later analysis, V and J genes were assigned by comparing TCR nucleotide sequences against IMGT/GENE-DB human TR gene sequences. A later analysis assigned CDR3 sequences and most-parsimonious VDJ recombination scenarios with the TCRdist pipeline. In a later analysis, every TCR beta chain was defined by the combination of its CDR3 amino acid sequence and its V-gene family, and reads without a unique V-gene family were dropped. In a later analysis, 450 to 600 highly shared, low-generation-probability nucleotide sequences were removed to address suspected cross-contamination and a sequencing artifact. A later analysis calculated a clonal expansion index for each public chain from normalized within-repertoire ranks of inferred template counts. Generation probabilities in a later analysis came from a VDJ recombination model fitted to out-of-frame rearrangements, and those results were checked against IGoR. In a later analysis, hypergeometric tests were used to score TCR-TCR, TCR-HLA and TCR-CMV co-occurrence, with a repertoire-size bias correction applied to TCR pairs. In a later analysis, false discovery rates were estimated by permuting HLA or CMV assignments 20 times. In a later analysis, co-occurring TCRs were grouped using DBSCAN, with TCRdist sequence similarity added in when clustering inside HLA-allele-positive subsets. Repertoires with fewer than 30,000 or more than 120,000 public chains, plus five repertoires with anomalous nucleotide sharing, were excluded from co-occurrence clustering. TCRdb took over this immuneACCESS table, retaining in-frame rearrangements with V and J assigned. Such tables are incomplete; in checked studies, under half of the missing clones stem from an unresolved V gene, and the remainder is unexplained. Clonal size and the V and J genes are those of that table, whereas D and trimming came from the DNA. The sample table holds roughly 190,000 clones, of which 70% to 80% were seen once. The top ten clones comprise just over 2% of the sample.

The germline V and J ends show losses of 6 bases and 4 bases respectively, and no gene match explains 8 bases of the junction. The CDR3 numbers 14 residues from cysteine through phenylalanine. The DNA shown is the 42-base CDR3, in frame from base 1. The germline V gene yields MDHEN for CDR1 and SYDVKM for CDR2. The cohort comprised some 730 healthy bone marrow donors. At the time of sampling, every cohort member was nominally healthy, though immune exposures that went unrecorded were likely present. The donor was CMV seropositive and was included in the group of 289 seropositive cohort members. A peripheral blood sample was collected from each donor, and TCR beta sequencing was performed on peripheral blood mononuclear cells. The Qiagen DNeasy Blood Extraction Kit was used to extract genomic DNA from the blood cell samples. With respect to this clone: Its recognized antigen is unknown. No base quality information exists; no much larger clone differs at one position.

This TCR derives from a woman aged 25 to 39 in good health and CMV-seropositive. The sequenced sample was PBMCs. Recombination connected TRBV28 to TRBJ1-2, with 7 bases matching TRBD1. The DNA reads TGTGCCAGCAGACCCGACAGGGTCCTCTATGGCTACACCTTC. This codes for CASRPDRVLYGYTF.